Below, 8 T cell receptor beta chains from the same sample are listed, as sequenced in a study of beta chain features in type 1 diabetes. Isolated RNA was reverse transcribed in full, so expressed TCRB transcripts were sequenced. Here immunoSEQ multiplex PCR was the method, and the copy in TCRdb shows in-frame clones only, minus some. The sample has 250,000 to 350,000 clones, roughly 15% seen once. Sequencing input: central memory CD4+ T cells from blood. Receptor source: a young man in good health.

This sequence joins TRBV11-2 and TRBJ1-1; 7 positions match TRBD1. This CDR3 region has 17 residues. Germline V lookup: CDR1 SGHAT, CDR2 FQNNGV. J lost 7 bases, V lost 1 base, and 15 bases had no gene match. CDR3 sequence (DNA): TGTGCCAGCAGCTTAGCGGGAAGAGACAGGGTGAAAATTGAAGCTTTCTTT. Translated, it gives CASSLAGRDRVKIEAFF.

This chain links TRBV7-3 with TRBJ2-3, with D possibly TRBD2 on 6 matching bases. Germline V gene lookup returns CDR1 SGHTA and CDR2 FQGTGA. V lost 5 bases, J lost 5 bases, and 17 bases lay in between. This CDR3 region has 15 residues. The DNA of the CDR3 is TGTGCCAGCAGCCAGGATGGGGGGACTGGAGATACGCAGTATTTT. This codes for CASSQDGGTGDTQYF.

The chain carries TRBV28 and TRBJ1-2; 8 bases line up with TRBD1. V shed 6 bases and J 8 bases; nucleotides not matched to a gene: 8. The CDR3 totals 13 residues. Germline V gives CDR1 MDHEN, CDR2 SYDVKM. The CDR3 loop is CASSTGTGWGYTF. CDR3 DNA: TGTGCCAGCAGCACAGGGACAGGCTGGGGCTACACCTTC.

The chain couples TRBV21-1 to TRBJ2-3; the D call in the table, TRBD2, was not verified against the DNA. TRBV21-1 is flagged as a pseudogene. CDR3 length equals 20 residues. The CDR3, as DNA: TGTGCCAGCAGCGGGGGGGGCGATGCGATAAAGAGATTGAGCACAGATACGCAGTATTTT. Translation: CASSGGGDAIKRLSTDTQYF.

V usage is TRBV23-1 and J usage is TRBJ2-3, with TRBD2 matching 7 bases. TRBV23-1 is recorded as an ORF, its role being uncertain. This CDR3 is built from 18 residues. Trimming cost V 6 bases and J 0 bases; bases outside gene matches: 15. The CDR3 sequence: CASSQDLASGPSTDTQYF. The CDR3 region has the DNA TGCGCCAGCAGCCAAGATCTGGCTAGCGGCCCAAGCACAGATACGCAGTATTTT.

The V call is TRBV9, the J call TRBJ1-1; possibly TRBD1 for D (5 bases). CDR1 and CDR2 from the germline V gene are SGDLS and YYNGEE. Deletions cut 1 base from V and 2 bases from J, with 12 bases between. The CDR3 loop spans 15 amino acids. The CDR3 loop reads CASSVLVDSNTEAFF. The CDR3 nucleotides are TGTGCCAGCAGCGTATTGGTAGACAGTAACACTGAAGCTTTCTTT.

The rearrangement joins TRBV7-8 to TRBJ2-7; 11 nucleotides match TRBD1. CDR1 is SGHVS and CDR2 is FQNEAQ in the germline V gene. CDR3 length: 17 residues. J gave up 2 bases and V 2 bases, and 8 bases lay outside the gene matches. CDR3 nucleotide sequence: TGTGCCAGCAGCTTACCGCCCGTGGGACAGGGGGCCTACGAGCAGTACTTC. The encoded protein is CASSLPPVGQGAYEQYF.

This clone was counted a few times. The chain is built from TRBV6-4 and TRBJ2-1; a weak D match, TRBD1 (6 bases). This CDR3 is built from 15 residues. The V end was cut by 2 bases, the J end by 7 bases, with 15 bases between. Per the germline V gene, CDR1 is MRHNA and CDR2 is SNTAGT. CDR3: CASSDPGVARNEQFF. CDR3 in DNA: TGTGCCAGCAGTGACCCAGGGGTAGCGAGGAATGAGCAGTTCTTC.